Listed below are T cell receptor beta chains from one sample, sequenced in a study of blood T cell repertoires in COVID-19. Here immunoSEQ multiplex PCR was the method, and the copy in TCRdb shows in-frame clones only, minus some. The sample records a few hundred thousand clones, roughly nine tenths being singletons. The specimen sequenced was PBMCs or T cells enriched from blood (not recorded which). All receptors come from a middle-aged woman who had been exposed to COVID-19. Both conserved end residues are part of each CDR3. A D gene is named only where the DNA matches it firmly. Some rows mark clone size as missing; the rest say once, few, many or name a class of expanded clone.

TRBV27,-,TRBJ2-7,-,CASSPEQVPGYEQYF,TGTGCCAGCAGTCCGGAACAGGTTCCAGGCTACGAGCAGTACTTC
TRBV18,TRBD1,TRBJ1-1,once,CASSPGGQGGTEAFF,TGTGCCAGCTCACCAGGGGGACAGGGAGGCACTGAAGCTTTCTTT
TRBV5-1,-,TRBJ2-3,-,CASSSTTVSTDTQYF,TGCGCCAGCAGCTCTACTACCGTAAGCACAGATACGCAGTATTTT
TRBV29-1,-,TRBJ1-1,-,CSVEQLTTEAFF,TGCAGCGTTGAACAACTGACAACTGAAGCTTTCTTT
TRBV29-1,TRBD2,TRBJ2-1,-,CSVETSVNYNEQFF,TGCAGCGTTGAGACTAGCGTTAATTACAATGAGCAGTTCTTC
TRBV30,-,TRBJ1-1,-,CAWSASIQGTEAFF,TGTGCCTGGAGTGCTTCAATCCAGGGCACTGAAGCTTTCTTT
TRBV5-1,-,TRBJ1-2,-,CASSLGDRKFYGYTF,TGCGCCAGCAGCTTGGGAGACAGAAAATTCTATGGCTACACCTTC
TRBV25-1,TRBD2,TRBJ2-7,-,CASSESGGLAGGQYF,TGTGCCAGCAGTGAATCGGGGGGGCTGGCCGGCGGGCAGTACTTC
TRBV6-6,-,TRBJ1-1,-,CASSSVLNTEAFF,TGTGCCAGCAGTTCAGTGCTGAACACTGAAGCTTTCTTT
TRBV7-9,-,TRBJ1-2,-,CASSFPGSYGYTF,TGTGCCAGCAGCTTCCCAGGGTCCTATGGCTACACCTTC
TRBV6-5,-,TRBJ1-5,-,CASSSRVTSNQPQHF,TGTGCCAGCAGTTCTCGGGTCACAAGTAATCAGCCCCAGCATTTT
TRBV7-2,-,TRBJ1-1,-,CASSPRQRFEAFF,TGTGCCAGCAGCCCCCGACAGCGTTTTGAAGCTTTCTTT
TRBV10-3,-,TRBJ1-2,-,CAISESYGGYTF,TGTGCCATCAGTGAGTCTTACGGGGGCTACACCTTC
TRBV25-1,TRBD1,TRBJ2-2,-,CASKPPGTGASGELFF,TGTGCCAGCAAACCTCCCGGGACAGGGGCCTCCGGGGAGCTGTTTTTT
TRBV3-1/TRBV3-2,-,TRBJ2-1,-,CASSQGLVPRREQFF,TGTGCCAGCAGCCAAGGACTAGTTCCGCGCCGTGAGCAGTTCTTC
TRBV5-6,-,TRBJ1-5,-,CASSLRGGYQPQHF,TGTGCCAGCAGCCTCCGGGGGGGATATCAGCCCCAGCATTTT
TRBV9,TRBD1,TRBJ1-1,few,CASSGTGVTEAFF,TGTGCCAGCAGCGGGACAGGGGTAACTGAAGCTTTCTTT
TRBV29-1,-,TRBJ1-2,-,CSVERPRANGYTF,TGCAGCGTTGAGAGGCCCCGTGCCAATGGCTACACCTTC
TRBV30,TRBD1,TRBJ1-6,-,CAWSVGTGANNSPLHF,TGTGCCTGGAGTGTTGGGACAGGAGCTAATAATTCACCCCTCCACTTT
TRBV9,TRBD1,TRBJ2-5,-,CASSGGQGDQETQYF,TGTGCCAGCAGCGGGGGACAGGGGGACCAAGAGACCCAGTACTTC
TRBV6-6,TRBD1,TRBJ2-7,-,CASSYGGQAVGEQYF,TGTGCCAGCAGTTACGGAGGACAGGCCGTCGGGGAGCAGTACTTC